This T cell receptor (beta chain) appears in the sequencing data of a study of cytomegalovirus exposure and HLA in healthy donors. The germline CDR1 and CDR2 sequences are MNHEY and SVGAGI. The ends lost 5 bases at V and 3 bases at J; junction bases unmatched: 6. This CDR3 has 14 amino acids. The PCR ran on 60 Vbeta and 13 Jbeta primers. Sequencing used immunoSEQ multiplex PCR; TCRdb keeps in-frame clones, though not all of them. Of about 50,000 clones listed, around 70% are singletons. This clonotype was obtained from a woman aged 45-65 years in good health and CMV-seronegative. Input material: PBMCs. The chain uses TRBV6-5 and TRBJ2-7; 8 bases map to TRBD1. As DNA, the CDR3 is TGTGCCAGCAGTCCCGGACAGGGTATCTACGAGCAGTACTTC. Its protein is CASSPGQGIYEQYF.